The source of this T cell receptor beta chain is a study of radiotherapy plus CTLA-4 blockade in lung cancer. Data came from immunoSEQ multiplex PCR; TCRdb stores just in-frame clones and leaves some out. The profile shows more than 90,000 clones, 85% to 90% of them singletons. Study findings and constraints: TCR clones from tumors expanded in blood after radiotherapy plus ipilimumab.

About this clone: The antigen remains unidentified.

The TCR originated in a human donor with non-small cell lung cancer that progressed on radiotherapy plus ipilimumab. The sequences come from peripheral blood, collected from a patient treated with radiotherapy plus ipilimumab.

CDR3 nucleotides: TGTGCCAGTACCCCCGGGACAGGGCGGTACGGCTACACCTTC. It is translated as CASTPGTGRYGYTF. V usage is TRBV19 and J usage is TRBJ1-2; 9 bases align to TRBD1. The CDR3 loop spans 14 amino acids. J lost 8 bases, V lost 7 bases, and 11 bases had no gene match. In germline, CDR1 is LNHDA, CDR2 SQIVND (reference sequence). Based on the CDR3 plus reference TRBV19 and TRBJ1-2, the full variable domain is DGGITQSPKYLFRKEGQNVTLSCEQNLNHDAMYWYRQDPGQGLRLIYYSQIVNDFQKGDIAEGYSVSREKKESFPLTVTSAQKNPTAFYLCASTPGTGRYGYTFGSGTRLTVV.